The rows below give T cell receptor beta chains drawn from one sample of a study of siplizumab effects on memory and regulatory T cells. Only in-frame clones appear in the TCRdb table, and some are missing; sequencing was by immunoSEQ multiplex PCR. The table lists tens of thousands of clones, roughly 96% of them singletons, with around 0.03% in the top ten. Material for sequencing was naive CD4+ T cells sorted from blood. The receptor source for this set is a human donor in good health. Both conserved end residues are part of each CDR3. The order of the fields is J gene, CDR3 length, D gene, V gene, clone size, CDR3 protein, CDR3 DNA. D genes are given only for firm matches. Not every row has a clone size; where given, it reads once, few, many or a size class.

j_gene: TRBJ2-2; len: 15; d_gene: NA; v_gene: TRBV2; abundance: NA; CDR3aa: CASSARGADTGELFF; CDR3nt: TGTGCCAGCAGTGCCAGGGGCGCGGACACCGGGGAGCTGTTTTTT
j_gene: TRBJ2-1; len: 14; d_gene: NA; v_gene: TRBV5-1; abundance: NA; CDR3aa: CASSLEGSYNEQFF; CDR3nt: TGCGCCAGCAGCTTGGAAGGCAGTTACAATGAGCAGTTCTTC
j_gene: TRBJ1-5; len: 15; d_gene: NA; v_gene: TRBV6-1; abundance: NA; CDR3aa: CASSEAPSINQPQHF; CDR3nt: TGTGCCAGCAGTGAAGCCCCCAGTATCAATCAGCCCCAGCATTTT
j_gene: TRBJ2-3; len: 12; d_gene: NA; v_gene: TRBV19; abundance: once; CDR3aa: CASSIGSHTQYF; CDR3nt: TGTGCCAGTAGTATAGGTAGCCATACGCAGTATTTT
j_gene: TRBJ1-2; len: 15; d_gene: NA; v_gene: TRBV5-4; abundance: once; CDR3aa: CASSLESEGRGGYTF; CDR3nt: TGTGCCAGCAGCTTGGAGTCCGAGGGCCGCGGGGGCTACACCTTC
j_gene: TRBJ2-7; len: 14; d_gene: NA; v_gene: TRBV28; abundance: NA; CDR3aa: CASSLSSLEEEQYF; CDR3nt: TGTGCCAGCAGTTTATCGTCCCTAGAGGAAGAGCAGTACTTC
j_gene: TRBJ1-1; len: 14; d_gene: NA; v_gene: TRBV6-5; abundance: NA; CDR3aa: CASSKQGMNTEAFF; CDR3nt: TGTGCCAGCAGTAAACAGGGTATGAACACTGAAGCTTTCTTT
j_gene: TRBJ1-1; len: 12; d_gene: NA; v_gene: TRBV25-1; abundance: NA; CDR3aa: CASSEDVSEAFF; CDR3nt: TGTGCCAGCAGTGAAGACGTCAGTGAAGCTTTCTTT
j_gene: TRBJ1-4; len: 14; d_gene: TRBD1; v_gene: TRBV28; abundance: NA; CDR3aa: CASRPGGANEKLFF; CDR3nt: TGTGCCAGCAGACCAGGGGGCGCAAATGAAAAACTGTTTTTT
j_gene: TRBJ2-2; len: 16; d_gene: TRBD2; v_gene: TRBV15; abundance: NA; CDR3aa: CATTRGASGNTGELFF; CDR3nt: TGTGCCACCACCCGCGGTGCTAGCGGGAACACCGGGGAGCTGTTTTTT
j_gene: TRBJ1-2; len: 14; d_gene: NA; v_gene: TRBV19; abundance: NA; CDR3aa: CASSIQGAGYGYTF; CDR3nt: TGTGCCAGTAGTATTCAGGGCGCGGGCTATGGCTACACCTTC
j_gene: TRBJ1-5; len: 12; d_gene: NA; v_gene: TRBV28; abundance: NA; CDR3aa: CASSLSRQPQHF; CDR3nt: TGTGCCAGCAGTTTATCCCGACAGCCCCAGCATTTT
j_gene: TRBJ2-7; len: 14; d_gene: TRBD1; v_gene: TRBV5-6; abundance: NA; CDR3aa: CASSLPGQSYEQYF; CDR3nt: TGTGCCAGCAGCTTGCCGGGACAGTCCTACGAGCAGTACTTC
j_gene: TRBJ2-7; len: 18; d_gene: TRBD2; v_gene: TRBV7-2; abundance: NA; CDR3aa: CASSPNDLAGGPAYEQYF; CDR3nt: TGTGCCAGCAGCCCGAACGACTTAGCGGGGGGGCCGGCCTACGAGCAGTACTTC
j_gene: TRBJ1-1; len: 17; d_gene: TRBD1; v_gene: TRBV14; abundance: NA; CDR3aa: CASSQDQGAIPNTEAFF; CDR3nt: TGTGCCAGCAGCCAAGATCAGGGGGCGATTCCGAACACTGAAGCTTTCTTT
j_gene: TRBJ2-7; len: 14; d_gene: TRBD1; v_gene: TRBV6-1; abundance: NA; CDR3aa: CASSDRRGRYEQYF; CDR3nt: TGTGCCAGCAGTGATCGCAGGGGGCGATACGAGCAGTACTTC
j_gene: TRBJ2-1; len: 18; d_gene: TRBD2; v_gene: TRBV7-6; abundance: once; CDR3aa: CASSLVAGGPLSYNEQFF; CDR3nt: TGTGCCAGCAGCTTAGTAGCGGGGGGGCCTCTGTCCTACAATGAGCAGTTCTTC
j_gene: TRBJ1-5; len: 14; d_gene: NA; v_gene: TRBV10-3; abundance: NA; CDR3aa: CAISDKGPNQPQHF; CDR3nt: TGTGCCATCAGTGACAAGGGACCGAATCAGCCCCAGCATTTT
j_gene: TRBJ1-6; len: 16; d_gene: TRBD1; v_gene: TRBV7-9; abundance: NA; CDR3aa: CASSLGTGGENSPLHF; CDR3nt: TGTGCCAGCAGCTTAGGGACAGGGGGTGAGAATTCACCCCTCCACTTT
j_gene: TRBJ2-7; len: 15; d_gene: TRBD1; v_gene: TRBV7-6; abundance: NA; CDR3aa: CASSLTGQGAQEQYF; CDR3nt: TGTGCCAGCAGCCTAACCGGACAGGGGGCACAGGAGCAGTACTTC
j_gene: TRBJ1-5; len: 18; d_gene: NA; v_gene: TRBV21-1; abundance: NA; CDR3aa: CASSKVGRGRGSNQPQHF; CDR3nt: TGTGCCAGCAGCAAAGTCGGCAGGGGGAGGGGTAGCAATCAGCCCCAGCATTTT
j_gene: TRBJ2-6; len: 17; d_gene: TRBD1; v_gene: TRBV7-3; abundance: NA; CDR3aa: CASSSSRDSSGANVLTF; CDR3nt: TGTGCCAGCAGCTCGTCCCGGGACAGCTCTGGGGCCAACGTCCTGACTTTC
j_gene: TRBJ1-2; len: 18; d_gene: TRBD1; v_gene: TRBV7-2; abundance: NA; CDR3aa: CASSLGAQTGGFNYGYTF; CDR3nt: TGTGCCAGCAGCTTAGGGGCTCAGACAGGGGGGTTTAACTATGGCTACACCTTC
j_gene: TRBJ2-5; len: 15; d_gene: NA; v_gene: TRBV5-5; abundance: NA; CDR3aa: CASSPTGGLQETQYF; CDR3nt: TGTGCCAGCAGCCCCACGGGGGGCCTCCAAGAGACCCAGTACTTC
j_gene: TRBJ2-7; len: 14; d_gene: TRBD1; v_gene: TRBV6-5; abundance: NA; CDR3aa: CASTSGQGPDEQYF; CDR3nt: TGTGCCAGCACCTCGGGACAGGGGCCCGACGAGCAGTACTTC
j_gene: TRBJ1-2; len: 12; d_gene: TRBD1; v_gene: TRBV10-3; abundance: NA; CDR3aa: CAIRTGEGGYTF; CDR3nt: TGTGCCATCAGGACAGGGGAGGGGGGCTACACCTTC
j_gene: TRBJ2-7; len: 14; d_gene: TRBD2; v_gene: TRBV29-1; abundance: NA; CDR3aa: CSVEISGGPYEQYF; CDR3nt: TGCAGCGTTGAGATCTCGGGGGGGCCCTACGAGCAGTACTTC
j_gene: TRBJ1-5; len: 15; d_gene: NA; v_gene: TRBV2; abundance: NA; CDR3aa: CASSEALSRSQPQHF; CDR3nt: TGTGCCAGCAGTGAAGCGCTGTCCAGGAGCCAGCCCCAGCATTTT
j_gene: TRBJ1-1; len: 16; d_gene: TRBD1; v_gene: TRBV5-6; abundance: NA; CDR3aa: CASSVIGDREGLGAFF; CDR3nt: TGTGCCAGCAGCGTGATTGGGGACAGGGAGGGCCTCGGAGCTTTCTTT
j_gene: TRBJ1-6; len: 15; d_gene: NA; v_gene: TRBV19; abundance: NA; CDR3aa: CASSPDSPENSPLHF; CDR3nt: TGTGCCAGTAGCCCCGACAGCCCGGAGAATTCACCCCTCCACTTT
j_gene: TRBJ1-2; len: 14; d_gene: NA; v_gene: TRBV30; abundance: NA; CDR3aa: CAWSGETDNYGYTF; CDR3nt: TGTGCCTGGAGTGGGGAGACAGATAACTATGGCTACACCTTC
j_gene: TRBJ1-6; len: 13; d_gene: NA; v_gene: TRBV9; abundance: NA; CDR3aa: CASSVAGNSPLHF; CDR3nt: TGTGCCAGCAGCGTAGCAGGTAATTCACCCCTCCACTTT
j_gene: TRBJ2-7; len: 13; d_gene: TRBD1; v_gene: TRBV10-1; abundance: NA; CDR3aa: CASSYSQGYEQYF; CDR3nt: TGCGCCAGCAGTTACTCACAGGGGTACGAGCAGTACTTC
j_gene: TRBJ2-7; len: 15; d_gene: TRBD2; v_gene: TRBV5-6; abundance: once; CDR3aa: CASSLGPGGAYEQYF; CDR3nt: TGTGCCAGCAGCTTAGGACCGGGAGGTGCCTACGAGCAGTACTTC
j_gene: TRBJ1-2; len: 17; d_gene: NA; v_gene: TRBV7-3; abundance: NA; CDR3aa: CASSSVKTANRPYGYTF; CDR3nt: TGTGCCAGCAGCTCAGTTAAGACAGCAAACCGCCCCTATGGCTACACCTTC
j_gene: TRBJ1-1; len: 14; d_gene: NA; v_gene: TRBV5-1; abundance: NA; CDR3aa: CASSLGPQGTEAFF; CDR3nt: TGCGCCAGCAGCTTGGGACCGCAAGGAACTGAAGCTTTCTTT
j_gene: TRBJ2-5; len: 15; d_gene: TRBD1; v_gene: TRBV7-2; abundance: once; CDR3aa: CASSFGRDRRETQYF; CDR3nt: TGTGCCAGCAGCTTTGGAAGGGACAGGAGGGAGACCCAGTACTTC
j_gene: TRBJ1-6; len: 14; d_gene: NA; v_gene: TRBV6-5; abundance: NA; CDR3aa: CASSYETINSPLHF; CDR3nt: TGTGCCAGCAGTTACGAGACAATTAATTCACCCCTCCACTTT
j_gene: TRBJ2-6; len: 19; d_gene: TRBD2; v_gene: TRBV5-4; abundance: NA; CDR3aa: CASNLGGTSGVLGANVLTF; CDR3nt: TGTGCCAGCAACCTGGGCGGGACTAGCGGTGTGTTGGGGGCCAACGTCCTGACTTTC
j_gene: TRBJ1-4; len: 14; d_gene: NA; v_gene: TRBV4-1; abundance: NA; CDR3aa: CASSQRAQGEKLFF; CDR3nt: TGCGCCAGCAGCCAGAGGGCTCAGGGGGAAAAACTGTTTTTT
j_gene: TRBJ2-7; len: 15; d_gene: TRBD2; v_gene: TRBV7-3; abundance: NA; CDR3aa: CASSYKAGAPYEQYF; CDR3nt: TGTGCCAGCAGCTACAAAGCGGGGGCCCCCTACGAGCAGTACTTC